The next 11 T cell receptor beta chains were all read from a single sample in a study of cytomegalovirus exposure and HLA in healthy donors. Measured with immunoSEQ multiplex PCR; TCRdb has only the in-frame clones, and not every one. The sample shows about 360,000 clones, just over 85% of them seen only once. Sequencing used PBMCs. Receptor source: a woman aged 18 to 35 in good health and CMV-seronegative.

This clone was seen more than once but under ten times. The chain recombines TRBV19 with TRBJ2-7, with D perhaps TRBD2 (5 bases). The CDR3 is 15 amino acids. V dropped 6 bases and J dropped 5 bases, with 20 bases sitting between them. CDR1 is LNHDA and CDR2 is SQIVND in the germline V gene (reference sequence). The CDR3 DNA is TGTGCCAGTAGCACCATTGAGGGCGAGGTCCACGAGCAGTACTTC. Its translation is CASSTIEGEVHEQYF.

The chain carries TRBV11-3 and TRBJ2-2, with no clear D. From germline, CDR1 is SGHNT and CDR2 YENEEA. CDR3 length equals 13 residues. V was clipped by 3 bases and J by 6 bases, with 8 bases between them. In DNA, the CDR3 is TGTGCCAGCAGCTTCGGTGTGGCCGGGGAGCTGTTTTTT. Residues: CASSFGVAGELFF.

This clone appeared many times. V and J are TRBV6-1 and TRBJ2-3; 7 bases agree with TRBD2. The CDR3 sequence is 18 residues long. V lost 3 bases and J lost 1; bases outside the gene matches: 13. The germline V gene has CDR1 MNHNS and CDR2 SASEGT. CDR3 region: CASSEGLPRDYRTDTQYF. CDR3 sequence (DNA): TGTGCCAGCAGTGAGGGCCTCCCCAGGGACTACCGCACAGATACGCAGTATTTT.

V gene TRBV2 combines with J gene TRBJ1-5; 9 bases align to TRBD1. Losses at the gene ends were 8 bases for V and 6 bases for J; bases not matched to a gene: 11. Looked up from germline, CDR1 is SNHLY and CDR2 is FYNNEI. CDR3 length: 15 amino acids. The CDR3 DNA reads as TGTGCCAGCCTGAAGGACAGGGGAGGAGGTCAGCCCCAGCATTTT. This translates into CASLKDRGGGQPQHF.

This chain connects TRBV5-4 to TRBJ2-1, with 8 positions matching TRBD1. Germline loops: CDR1 SGHNT, CDR2 YYREEE (reference sequence). This CDR3 has 17 residues. Trimming removed 4 bases from V and 8 bases from J; junction bases left unmatched: 17. CDR3: CASSPDSDREVQDEQFF. CDR3 coding DNA: TGTGCCAGCAGCCCAGACTCGGACAGGGAAGTACAAGATGAGCAGTTCTTC. The full variable domain, rest sourced from reference TRBV5-4 and TRBJ2-1, is ETGVTQSPTHLIKTRGQQVTLRCSSQSGHNTVSWYQQALGQGPQFIFQYYREEENGRGNFPPRFSGLQFPNYSSELNVNALELDDSALYLCASSPDSDREVQDEQFFGPGTRLTVL.

The chain combines TRBV7-3 with TRBJ2-3, with no clear D. This CDR3 is built from 12 residues. With 5 bases removed from V and 3 bases from J, the gap between germline ends came to 6 bases. Per the germline V gene, CDR1 is SGHTA and CDR2 is FQGTGA. Written as DNA, the CDR3 is TGTGCCAGCAGCCTGTATACAGATACGCAGTATTTT. Protein sequence: CASSLYTDTQYF.

The rearrangement uses TRBV6-6 and TRBJ1-2; D is possibly TRBD1 (6 bases). V lost 1 base and J 3 bases, leaving 9 bases between the germline ends. This CDR3 comprises 14 residues. The germline gives CDR1 MNHNY, CDR2 SVGAGI (reference sequence). In DNA form, the CDR3 reads TGTGCCAGCAGTTACTTACAGGGTGACTATGGCTACACCTTC. The encoded protein is CASSYLQGDYGYTF.

The DNA of the CDR3 is TGTGCCAGCAGACCCCAGGAGGGGATCCAAGAGACCCAGTACTTC. Its protein is CASRPQEGIQETQYF. The rearrangement joins TRBV6-5 to TRBJ2-5; D possibly corresponds to TRBD2 (6 bases). The germline V and J ends were trimmed by 6 bases and 1 base, with 15 bases remaining between them. This CDR3 comprises 15 residues. Germline CDR1 is MNHEY and CDR2 is SVGAGI.

The V call is TRBV29-1, the J call TRBJ1-1; TRBD1 matches at 7 bases. The CDR3 length is 11 residues. V trimming: 4 bases; J trimming: 5 bases; junction bases outside the gene matches: 1. The germline CDR1 and CDR2 sequences are SQVTM and ANQGSEA. CDR3 DNA sequence: TGCAGCGTTGTACAGGGGACTGAAGCTTTCTTT. Encoded protein: CSVVQGTEAFF.

The chain combines TRBV7-9 with TRBJ2-1; 11 nucleotides line up with TRBD1. The CDR3 extends over 14 amino acids. The ends lost 8 bases at V and 5 bases at J; junction bases unmatched: 5. Per the germline V gene, CDR1 is SEHNR and CDR2 is FQNEAQ (reference sequence). The CDR3: CASGTGGRNNEQFF. For the CDR3, the DNA is TGTGCCAGCGGGACAGGGGGTAGAAACAATGAGCAGTTCTTC.

Points on this clone: A far bigger clonotype differs at one base, so this is likely a read error. DNA of the CDR3: TGTGCCAGCAGCCCGGGACAGAGCTATGGCTACACCTTC. Its protein is CASSPGQSYGYTF. The rearrangement links TRBV27 to TRBJ1-2, with 7 bases fitting TRBD1. The V and J ends lost 6 bases and 4 bases, in that order; junction bases with no gene match: 5. The CDR3 sequence is 13 residues long. The V gene's germline CDR1 is MNHEY and CDR2 SMNVEV (reference sequence).